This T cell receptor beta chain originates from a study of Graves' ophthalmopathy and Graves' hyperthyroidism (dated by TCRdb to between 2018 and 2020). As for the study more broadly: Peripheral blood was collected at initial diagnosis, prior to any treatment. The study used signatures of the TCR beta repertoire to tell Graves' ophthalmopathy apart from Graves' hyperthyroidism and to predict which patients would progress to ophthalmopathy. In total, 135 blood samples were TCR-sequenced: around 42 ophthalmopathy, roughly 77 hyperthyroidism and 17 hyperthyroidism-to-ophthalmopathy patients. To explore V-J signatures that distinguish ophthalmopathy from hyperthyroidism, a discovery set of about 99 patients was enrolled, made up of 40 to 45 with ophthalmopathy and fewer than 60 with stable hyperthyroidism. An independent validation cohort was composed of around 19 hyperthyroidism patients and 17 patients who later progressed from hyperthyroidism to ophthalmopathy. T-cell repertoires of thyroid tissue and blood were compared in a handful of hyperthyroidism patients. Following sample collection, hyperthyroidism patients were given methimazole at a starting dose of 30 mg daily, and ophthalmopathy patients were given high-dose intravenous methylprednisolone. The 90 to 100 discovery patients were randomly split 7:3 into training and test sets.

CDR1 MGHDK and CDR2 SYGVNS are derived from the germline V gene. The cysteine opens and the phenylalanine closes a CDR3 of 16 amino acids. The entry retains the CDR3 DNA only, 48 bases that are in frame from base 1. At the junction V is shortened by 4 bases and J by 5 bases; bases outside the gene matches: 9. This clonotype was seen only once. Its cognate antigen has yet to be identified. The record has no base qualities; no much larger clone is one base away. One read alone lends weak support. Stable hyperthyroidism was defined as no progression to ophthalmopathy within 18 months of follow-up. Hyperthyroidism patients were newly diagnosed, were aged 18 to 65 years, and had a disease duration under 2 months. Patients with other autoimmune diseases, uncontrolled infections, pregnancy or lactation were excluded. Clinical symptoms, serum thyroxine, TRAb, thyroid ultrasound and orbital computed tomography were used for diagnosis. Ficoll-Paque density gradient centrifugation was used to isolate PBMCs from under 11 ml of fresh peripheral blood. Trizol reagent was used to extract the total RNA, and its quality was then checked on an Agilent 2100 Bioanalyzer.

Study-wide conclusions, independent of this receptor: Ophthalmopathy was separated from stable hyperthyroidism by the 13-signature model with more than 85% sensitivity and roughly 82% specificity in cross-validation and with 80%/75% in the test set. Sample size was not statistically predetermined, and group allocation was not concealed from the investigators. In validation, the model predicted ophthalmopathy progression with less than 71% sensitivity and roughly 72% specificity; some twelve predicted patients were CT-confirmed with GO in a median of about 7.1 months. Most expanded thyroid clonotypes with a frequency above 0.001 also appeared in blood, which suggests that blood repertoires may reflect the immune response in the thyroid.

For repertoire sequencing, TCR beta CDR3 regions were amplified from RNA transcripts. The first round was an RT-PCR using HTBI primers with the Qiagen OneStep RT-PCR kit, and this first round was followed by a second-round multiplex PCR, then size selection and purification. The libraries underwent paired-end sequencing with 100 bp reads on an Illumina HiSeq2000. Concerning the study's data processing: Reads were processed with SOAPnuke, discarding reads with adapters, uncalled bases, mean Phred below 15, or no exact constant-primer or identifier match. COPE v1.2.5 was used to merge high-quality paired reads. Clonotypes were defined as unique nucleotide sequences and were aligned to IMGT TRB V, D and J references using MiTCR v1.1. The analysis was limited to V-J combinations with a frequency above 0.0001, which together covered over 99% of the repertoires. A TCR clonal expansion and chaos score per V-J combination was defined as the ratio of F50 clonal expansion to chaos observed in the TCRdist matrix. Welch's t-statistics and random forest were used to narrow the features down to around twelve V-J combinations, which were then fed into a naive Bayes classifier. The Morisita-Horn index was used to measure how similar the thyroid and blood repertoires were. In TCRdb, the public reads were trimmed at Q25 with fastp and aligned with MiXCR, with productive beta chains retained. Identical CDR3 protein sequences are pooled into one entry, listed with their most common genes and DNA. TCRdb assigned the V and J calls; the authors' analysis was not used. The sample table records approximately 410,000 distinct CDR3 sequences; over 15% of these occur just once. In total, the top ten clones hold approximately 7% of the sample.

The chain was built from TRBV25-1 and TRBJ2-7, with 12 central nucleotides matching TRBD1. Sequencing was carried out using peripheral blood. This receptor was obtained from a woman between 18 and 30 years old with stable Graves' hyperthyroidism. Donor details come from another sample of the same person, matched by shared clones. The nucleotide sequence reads TGTGCCAGCAGTGCAACCGGGACAGGGGGCATCGACGAGCAGTACTTC. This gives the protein CASSATGTGGIDEQYF.